This TCR beta chain was captured by sequencing in a study of molecular identifiers for immune sequencing clone quantification. This clonotype was seen ten or more times. This CDR3 has 17 residues. Per the germline V gene, CDR1 is SGHDN and CDR2 is FVKESK. Trimming removed 3 bases from V and 0 bases from J, with 15 bases in between. MiXCR, applied by TCRdb to the PCR reads, yields one record per CDR3 protein. Of approximately 500,000 distinct CDR3 sequences listed, roughly a fifth were seen once; the top ten hold approximately 0.8%. V gene TRBV14 combines with J gene TRBJ2-1; maybe TRBD1 (5 bases). The specimen was naive CD8+ T cells from blood, with Jurkat cell RNA spiked in. Described subset: FACS-sorted CD8+CD4-CCR7+CD45RA+ naive T cells. This receptor was identified in a human donor in good health. Some libraries in this study had Jurkat cell RNA spiked in. The CDR3: CASSQGLKYSSYNEQFF. Written as DNA, the CDR3 is TGTGCCAGCAGCCAGGGGCTGAAATACAGCTCCTACAATGAGCAGTTCTTC.